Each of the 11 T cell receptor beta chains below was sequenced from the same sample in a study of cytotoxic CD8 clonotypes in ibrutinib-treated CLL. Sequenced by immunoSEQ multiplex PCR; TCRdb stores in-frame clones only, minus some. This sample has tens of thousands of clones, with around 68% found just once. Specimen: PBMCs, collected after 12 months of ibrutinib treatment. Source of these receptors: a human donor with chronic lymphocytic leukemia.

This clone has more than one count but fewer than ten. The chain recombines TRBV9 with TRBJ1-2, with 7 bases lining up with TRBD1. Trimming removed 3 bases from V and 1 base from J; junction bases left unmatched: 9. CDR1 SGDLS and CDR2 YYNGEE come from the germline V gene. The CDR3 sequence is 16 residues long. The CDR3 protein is CASSASRGEVNYGYTF. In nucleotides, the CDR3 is TGTGCCAGCAGCGCCTCCAGGGGGGAGGTTAACTATGGCTACACCTTC.

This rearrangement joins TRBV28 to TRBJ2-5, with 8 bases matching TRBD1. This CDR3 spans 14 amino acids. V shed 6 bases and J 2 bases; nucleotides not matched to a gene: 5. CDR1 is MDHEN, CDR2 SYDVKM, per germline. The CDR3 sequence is CASRPRTGQETQYF. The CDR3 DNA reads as TGTGCCAGCAGACCCCGGACAGGGCAAGAGACCCAGTACTTC.

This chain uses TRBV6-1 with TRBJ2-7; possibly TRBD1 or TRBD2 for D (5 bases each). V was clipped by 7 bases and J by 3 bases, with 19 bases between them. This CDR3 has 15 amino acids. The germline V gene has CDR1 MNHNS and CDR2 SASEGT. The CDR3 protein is CASTPRGGYFYEQYF. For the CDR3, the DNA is TGTGCCAGCACCCCACGTGGGGGATATTTCTACGAGCAGTACTTC.

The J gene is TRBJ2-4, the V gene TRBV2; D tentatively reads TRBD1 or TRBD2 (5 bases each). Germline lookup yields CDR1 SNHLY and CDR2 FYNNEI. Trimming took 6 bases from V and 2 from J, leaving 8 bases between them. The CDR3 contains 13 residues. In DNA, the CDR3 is TGTGCCAGCAGCAGGGAGACCAAAAACATTCAGTACTTC. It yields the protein CASSRETKNIQYF.

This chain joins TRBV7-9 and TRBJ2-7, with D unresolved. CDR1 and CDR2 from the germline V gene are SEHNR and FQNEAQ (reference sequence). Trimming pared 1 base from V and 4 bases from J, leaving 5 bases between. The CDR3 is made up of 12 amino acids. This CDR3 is CASSLVWYEQYF. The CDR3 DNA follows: TGTGCCAGCAGCTTAGTATGGTACGAGCAGTACTTC.

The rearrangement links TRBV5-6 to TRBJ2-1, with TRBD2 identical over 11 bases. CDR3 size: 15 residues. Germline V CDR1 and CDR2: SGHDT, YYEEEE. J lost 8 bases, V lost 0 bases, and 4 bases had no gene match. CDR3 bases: TGTGCCAGCAGCTTGGTAGCGGGGGGGCCTGATGAGCAGTTCTTC. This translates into CASSLVAGGPDEQFF.

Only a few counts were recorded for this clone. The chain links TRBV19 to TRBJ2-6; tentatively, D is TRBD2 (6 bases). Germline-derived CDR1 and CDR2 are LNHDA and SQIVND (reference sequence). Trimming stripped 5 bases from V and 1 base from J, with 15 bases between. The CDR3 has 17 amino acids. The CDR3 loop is CASSPRTGRSGANVLTF. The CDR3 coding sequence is TGTGCCAGTAGTCCACGGACGGGGAGGTCTGGGGCCAACGTCCTGACTTTC.

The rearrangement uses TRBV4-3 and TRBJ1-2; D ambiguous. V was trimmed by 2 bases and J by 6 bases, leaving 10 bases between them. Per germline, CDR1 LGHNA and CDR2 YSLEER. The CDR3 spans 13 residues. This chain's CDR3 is CASSQSGSHGYTF. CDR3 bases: TGCGCCAGCAGCCAATCTGGGTCGCATGGCTACACCTTC.

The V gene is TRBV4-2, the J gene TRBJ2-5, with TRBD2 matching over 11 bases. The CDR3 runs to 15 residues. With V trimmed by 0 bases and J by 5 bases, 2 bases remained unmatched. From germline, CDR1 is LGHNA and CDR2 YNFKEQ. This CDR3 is CASSQDASGGETQYF. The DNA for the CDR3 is TGTGCCAGCAGCCAAGATGCTAGCGGGGGGGAGACCCAGTACTTC.

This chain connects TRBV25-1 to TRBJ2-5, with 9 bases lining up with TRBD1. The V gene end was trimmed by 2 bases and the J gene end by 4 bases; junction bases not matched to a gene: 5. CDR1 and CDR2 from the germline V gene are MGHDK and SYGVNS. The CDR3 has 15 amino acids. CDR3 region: CASSEHRGQAETQYF. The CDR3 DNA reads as TGTGCCAGCAGTGAACACAGGGGGCAGGCAGAGACCCAGTACTTC.

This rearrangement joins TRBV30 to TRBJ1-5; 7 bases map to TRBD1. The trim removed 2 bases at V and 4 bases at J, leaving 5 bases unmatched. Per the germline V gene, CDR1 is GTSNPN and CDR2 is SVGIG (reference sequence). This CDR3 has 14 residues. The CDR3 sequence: CAWSLRQGNQPQHF. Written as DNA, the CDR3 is TGTGCCTGGAGTCTACGACAGGGTAATCAGCCCCAGCATTTT.